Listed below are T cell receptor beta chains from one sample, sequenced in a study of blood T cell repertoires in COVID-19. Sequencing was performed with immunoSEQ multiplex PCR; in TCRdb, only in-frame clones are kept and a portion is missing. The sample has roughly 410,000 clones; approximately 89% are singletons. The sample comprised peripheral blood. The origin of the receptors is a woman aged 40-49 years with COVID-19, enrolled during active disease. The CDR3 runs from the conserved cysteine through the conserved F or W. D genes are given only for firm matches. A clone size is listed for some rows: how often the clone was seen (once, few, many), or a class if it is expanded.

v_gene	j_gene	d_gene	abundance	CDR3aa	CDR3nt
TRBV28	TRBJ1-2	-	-	CASSYPGKIGYTF	TGTGCCAGCAGTTACCCGGGGAAGATTGGCTACACCTTC
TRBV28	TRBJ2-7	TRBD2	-	CASSLSPRAGVAYEQYF	TGTGCCAGCAGTTTATCCCCGAGGGCGGGAGTAGCCTACGAGCAGTACTTC
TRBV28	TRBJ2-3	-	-	CASRRQDTDTQYF	TGTGCCAGCAGACGACAGGACACAGATACGCAGTATTTT
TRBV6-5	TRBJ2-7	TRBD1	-	CASNRGTGNYEQYF	TGTGCCAGCAACCGCGGGACAGGGAACTACGAGCAGTACTTC
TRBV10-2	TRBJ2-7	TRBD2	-	CASALGGSVNEQYF	TGCGCCAGCGCCCTAGGCGGGAGTGTTAACGAGCAGTACTTC
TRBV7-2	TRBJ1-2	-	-	CASSLGAAGYGYTF	TGTGCCAGCAGCTTAGGGGCAGCGGGCTATGGCTACACCTTC
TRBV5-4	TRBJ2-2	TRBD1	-	CASSRNNRGFEAGELFF	TGTGCCAGCAGCAGAAACAACAGGGGGTTTGAGGCCGGGGAGCTGTTTTTT
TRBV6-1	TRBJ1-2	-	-	CASSDPGLDNYGYTF	TGTGCCAGCAGTGATCCGGGTCTAGACAACTATGGCTACACCTTC
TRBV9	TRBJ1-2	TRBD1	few	CASSVEGQGYGYTF	TGTGCCAGCAGCGTAGAGGGACAGGGCTATGGCTACACCTTC
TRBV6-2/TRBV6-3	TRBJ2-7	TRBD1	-	CASSPLGQGRYEQYF	TGTGCCAGCAGCCCCCTGGGACAGGGCCGGTACGAGCAGTACTTC
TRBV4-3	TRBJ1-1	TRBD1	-	CASSPTGGTEAFF	TGCGCCAGCAGCCCTACAGGGGGCACTGAAGCTTTCTTT
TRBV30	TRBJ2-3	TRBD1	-	CAWGTPGQGPRGTQYF	TGTGCCTGGGGGACTCCCGGACAGGGACCAAGAGGTACGCAGTATTTT
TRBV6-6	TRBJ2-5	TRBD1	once	CASSKQGNQETQYF	TGTGCCAGCAGTAAACAGGGGAACCAAGAGACCCAGTACTTC